Shown below are 27 T cell receptor beta chains from a single sample sequenced in a study of cytotoxic CD8 clonotypes in ibrutinib-treated CLL. Generated by immunoSEQ multiplex PCR, the TCRdb table keeps only in-frame clones and is missing some. Here the sample spans 160,000 or so clones, about 88% being singletons. Sequenced material: PBMCs, taken at disease progression, from a patient treated with ibrutinib. The receptors were gathered from a human donor with chronic lymphocytic leukemia.

The chain combines TRBV6-5 with TRBJ1-3; D remains unclear. Germline V CDR1 and CDR2: MNHEY, SVGAGI. The CDR3 is made up of 16 amino acids. The V and J ends lost 0 bases and 0 bases respectively, with 9 bases between them. CDR3 in amino acids: CASSYSGGLSGNTIYF. CDR3 nucleotide sequence: TGTGCCAGCAGTTACTCCGGCGGTCTCTCTGGAAACACCATATATTTT.

The chain is built from TRBV6-6 and TRBJ2-3; D tentatively fits TRBD1 or TRBD2 (5 bases each). This CDR3 region has 15 residues. Per the germline V gene, CDR1 is MNHNY and CDR2 is SVGAGI (reference sequence). Trimming took 5 bases from V and 2 from J, leaving 14 bases between them. The CDR3 is CASSRGVSPTDTQYF. The CDR3 DNA reads as TGTGCCAGCAGTAGAGGGGTATCACCCACAGATACGCAGTATTTT.

The V call is TRBV4-2, the J call TRBJ2-7, with D maybe TRBD2 (6 bases). This CDR3 spans 16 amino acids. V shed 4 bases and J shed 2 bases, with 18 bases lying between them. Germline V gene data show CDR1 as LGHNA and CDR2 as YNFKEQ. CDR3 DNA sequence: TGTGCCAGCAGCCTCGCAGGTGGGACTTTCACCTACGAGCAGTACTTC. It specifies CASSLAGGTFTYEQYF.

The gene calls are TRBV28 and TRBJ2-7; D gene uncertain. The CDR3 has 13 residues. Trimming cost V 3 bases and J 2 bases, with 8 bases left between them. Germline V gene sequence: CDR1 MDHEN, CDR2 SYDVKM. The CDR3 DNA is TGTGCCAGCAGTTTTAATGGGCCCTACGAGCAGTACTTC. It encodes CASSFNGPYEQYF.

The genes are TRBV5-1 and TRBJ1-5; TRBD1 agrees at 11 bases. This CDR3 has 16 amino acids. Losses at the gene ends were 4 bases for V and 2 bases for J; bases not matched to a gene: 5. The germline V gene encodes CDR1 SGHRS and CDR2 YFSETQ. CDR3 amino acids: CASSTGTGGGNQPQHF. The CDR3 DNA is TGCGCCAGCAGCACCGGGACAGGGGGTGGCAATCAGCCCCAGCATTTT.

V and J are TRBV28 and TRBJ2-5; D is possibly TRBD1 or TRBD2 (5 bases each). In germline, CDR1 is MDHEN, CDR2 SYDVKM. The CDR3 sequence is 13 residues long. The V and J ends lost 5 bases and 6 bases respectively, with 13 bases between them. CDR3 coding DNA: TGTGCCAGCAGTCCGTTAGGGGAGAAGACCCAGTACTTC. Protein product: CASSPLGEKTQYF.

The chain links TRBV7-2 to TRBJ2-5, with TRBD2 identical over 9 bases. The CDR3 covers 15 residues. Germline V lookup: CDR1 SGHTA, CDR2 FQGNSA. Trimming removed 4 bases from V and 5 bases from J; junction bases left unmatched: 8. DNA of the CDR3: TGTGCCAGCAGCTCGAGCGGGAGGCTGGGGGAGACCCAGTACTTC. Protein product: CASSSSGRLGETQYF.

The chain uses TRBV11-3 and TRBJ2-3, with 8 bases fitting TRBD2. The junction had 10 bases not matched to a gene; V was cut back by 5 bases and J by 6 bases. Germline CDR1 and CDR2: SGHNT and YENEEA. The length of the CDR3 is 15 residues. The CDR3 coding sequence is TGTGCCAGCAGCGCCCTAGCGGGCAAATCGGATACGCAGTATTTT. Protein product: CASSALAGKSDTQYF.

This chain connects TRBV5-1 to TRBJ2-3; weak D call: TRBD2 (6 bases). Germline V gene lookup returns CDR1 SGHRS and CDR2 YFSETQ. The CDR3 is 14 amino acids. The V end was cut by 7 bases, the J end by 3 bases, with 15 bases between. The CDR3 nucleotides read TGCGCCAGCCAACAGCCTGGGGGGACAGATACGCAGTATTTT. Its translation: CASQQPGGTDTQYF.

This clone has just one count. CDR3: CASTLREGTDTQYF. The CDR3 DNA follows: TGTGCCAGCACCCTAAGGGAGGGCACAGATACGCAGTATTTT. The chain couples TRBV7-9 to TRBJ2-3, with D possibly TRBD2 on 6 matching bases. Trimming left V 7 bases short and J 1 base short, with 12 bases between. Per germline, CDR1 SEHNR and CDR2 FQNEAQ (reference sequence). The CDR3 spans 14 residues.

The chain recombines TRBV18 with TRBJ1-1; D gene unclear. V lost 4 bases to trimming and J lost 3 bases, with 15 bases between them. CDR3 length: 15 amino acids. Germline-derived CDR1 and CDR2 are KGHSH and LQKENI. The CDR3 is CASSLPSGRYTEAFF. In nucleotides, the CDR3 is TGTGCCAGCTCACTCCCCAGTGGGAGGTACACTGAAGCTTTCTTT.

The CDR3 loop is CASSLAGANEQFF. CDR3 nucleotides: TGTGCCAGCAGTCTAGCGGGGGCAAATGAGCAGTTCTTC. V gene TRBV7-2 combines with J gene TRBJ2-1; 10 bases are shared with TRBD2. CDR1 and CDR2 (germline): SGHTA, FQGNSA. Trimming took 6 bases from V and 7 from J; bases not matched to a gene: 3. The CDR3 is 13 amino acids.

The V gene is TRBV7-8, the J gene TRBJ2-7, with 11 bases fitting TRBD2. Germline assignment: CDR1 SGHVS and CDR2 FQNEAQ. The CDR3 sequence is 18 residues long. The trim removed 5 bases at V and 4 bases at J, leaving 16 bases unmatched. The CDR3 DNA reads as TGTGCCAGCAGCCCAACGGGACTAGCGGAAACTTTGCGGTACGAGCAGTACTTC. Translated: CASSPTGLAETLRYEQYF.

CDR3 sequence: CASSLQGAGSFGELFF. The CDR3 nucleotides read TGCGCCAGCAGTCTACAGGGGGCGGGGTCTTTCGGGGAGCTGTTTTTT. The J gene is TRBJ2-2, the V gene TRBV10-2; 9 positions agree with TRBD1. Trimming removed 5 bases from V and 7 bases from J; junction bases left unmatched: 11. CDR3 size: 16 residues. The germline gives CDR1 WSHSY, CDR2 SAAADI.

The V and J genes are TRBV5-4 and TRBJ1-2; maybe TRBD1 (6 bases). V was cut by 1 base and J by 3 bases, with 10 bases left in between. The CDR3 covers 14 residues. The germline V gene has CDR1 SGHNT and CDR2 YYREEE (reference sequence). The CDR3 DNA is TGTGCCAGCAGCTTGAGGGGGGCCTACTATGGCTACACCTTC. This translates into CASSLRGAYYGYTF.

The chain links TRBV6-1 to TRBJ1-2, with TRBD1 identical over 9 bases. The junction had 13 bases not matched to a gene; V was cut back by 2 bases and J by 3 bases. Germline V lookup: CDR1 MNHNS, CDR2 SASEGT. This CDR3 comprises 18 residues. The CDR3 DNA reads as TGTGCCAGCAGTGAATATCATCGGGACAGGGTAATTGACTATGGCTACACCTTC. This translates into CASSEYHRDRVIDYGYTF.

The V and J genes are TRBV14 and TRBJ2-7, with TRBD2 matching 12 bases. The CDR3 length is 15 residues. CDR1 SGHDN and CDR2 FVKESK come from the germline V gene. The trim removed 2 bases at V and 9 bases at J, leaving 8 bases unmatched. CDR3 loop: CASSQLTSGSKGQYF. The CDR3 bases are TGTGCCAGCAGCCAACTGACTAGCGGGAGTAAAGGGCAGTACTTC.

This sequence joins TRBV28 and TRBJ2-1; 9 bases map to TRBD2. The CDR3 totals 15 residues. Germline V lookup: CDR1 MDHEN, CDR2 SYDVKM. The V and J ends lost 3 bases and 14 bases, in that order; junction bases with no gene match: 14. The CDR3: CASSFLGREGPGEFF. CDR3 nucleotide sequence: TGTGCCAGCAGTTTTCTTGGGCGGGAGGGCCCGGGGGAGTTCTTC. The full variable domain, with the rest looked up from reference TRBV28 and TRBJ2-1, is DVKVTQSSRYLVKRTGEKVFLECVQDMDHENMFWYRQDPGLGLRLIYFSYDVKMKEKGDIPEGYSVSREKKERFSLILESASTNQTSMYLCASSFLGREGPGEFFGPGTRLTVL.

V usage is TRBV27 and J usage is TRBJ2-7, with TRBD1 matching over 7 bases. Trimming at V came to 8 bases and at J to 2 bases, leaving 0 bases not matched to a gene. CDR1 is MNHEY, CDR2 SMNVEV, per germline (reference sequence). The CDR3 covers 11 residues. CDR3 sequence reads: CASGTAYEQYF. Here the CDR3 DNA reads TGTGCCAGCGGGACAGCCTACGAGCAGTACTTC.

The gene calls are TRBV13 and TRBJ1-4; 7 positions agree with TRBD1. This CDR3 contains 13 residues. In germline, CDR1 is PRHDT, CDR2 FYEKMQ (reference sequence). V lost 10 bases to trimming and J lost 5 bases; unmatched junction nucleotides: 7. The CDR3 DNA reads TGTGCCACCTCGACAGGGTTAAATGAAAAACTGTTTTTT. Translation: CATSTGLNEKLFF. Supplemented by reference TRBV13 and TRBJ1-4, the full variable domain reads AAGVIQSPRHLIKEKRETATLKCYPIPRHDTVYWYQQGPGQDPQFLISFYEKMQSDKGSIPDRFSAQQFSDYHSELNMSSLELGDSALYFCATSTGLNEKLFFGSGTQLSVL.

In its sample, this clone was seen once. This chain joins TRBV6-1 and TRBJ2-7, with unresolved D. Germline lookup yields CDR1 MNHNS and CDR2 SASEGT. This CDR3 has 14 residues. V lost 7 bases and J lost 0, with 13 bases in between. As DNA, the CDR3 is TGTGCCAGCACTCACCGGGCGAGCTCCTACGAGCAGTACTTC. This encodes CASTHRASSYEQYF.

The genes are TRBV4-2 and TRBJ2-2, with 11 nucleotides matching TRBD1. This CDR3 comprises 18 residues. V trimming: 1 base; J trimming: 4 bases; junction bases outside the gene matches: 8. CDR1 and CDR2 (germline): LGHNA, YNFKEQ. The CDR3 nucleotides are TGTGCCAGCAGCCAAGTCCACGGACAGGGGGCTCTCACCGGGGAGCTGTTTTTT. Protein product: CASSQVHGQGALTGELFF.

This clone was picked up one time. The genes are TRBV5-1 and TRBJ1-2; possibly TRBD1 for D (6 bases). The CDR3 covers 15 residues. Per the germline V gene, CDR1 is SGHRS and CDR2 is YFSETQ. Trimming stripped 0 bases from V and 8 bases from J, with 17 bases between. The CDR3 sequence: CASSLEGVRSDGYTF. In nucleotides, the CDR3 is TGCGCCAGCAGCTTGGAGGGGGTTCGTTCGGACGGCTACACCTTC.

This clone was seen once. The rearrangement links TRBV19 to TRBJ2-1; 14 bases agree with TRBD2. The CDR3 has 17 residues. Germline values: CDR1 LNHDA, CDR2 SQIVND (reference sequence). J was trimmed by 4 bases and V by 3 bases; bases with no gene match: 5. The CDR3 loop reads CASSMGLAGAGYNEQFF. The CDR3 DNA reads as TGTGCCAGTAGTATGGGACTAGCGGGAGCGGGGTACAATGAGCAGTTCTTC.

This chain uses TRBV5-1 with TRBJ2-5; maybe TRBD2 (5 bases). The ends were cut back, 0 bases at V and 5 bases at J, with 17 bases in the middle. This CDR3 is built from 16 residues. Germline loops: CDR1 SGHRS, CDR2 YFSETQ. The CDR3 DNA reads TGCGCCAGCAGCTTGGATGGACTGGGTCTTGTTGAGACCCAGTACTTC. The encoded protein is CASSLDGLGLVETQYF. Drawing the rest from reference TRBV5-1 and TRBJ2-5, the complete variable domain is KAGVTQTPRYLIKTRGQQVTLSCSPISGHRSVSWYQQTPGQGLQFLFEYFSETQRNKGNFPGRFSGRQFSNSRSEMNVSTLELGDSALYLCASSLDGLGLVETQYFGPGTRLLVL.

The gene calls are TRBV5-4 and TRBJ2-3; no clear D. V lost 0 bases, J lost 0 bases, and 5 bases lay in between. The CDR3 loop spans 14 amino acids. Per the germline V gene, CDR1 is SGHNT and CDR2 is YYREEE (reference sequence). CDR3 protein: CASSLDSSTDTQYF. The CDR3 DNA is TGTGCCAGCAGCTTGGACAGTAGCACAGATACGCAGTATTTT.

The CDR3 DNA reads TGTGCCAGCAGCTTAGCGCCGACCTTGGGCAGCCAAGAGACCCAGTACTTC. It yields the protein CASSLAPTLGSQETQYF. The chain combines TRBV11-2 with TRBJ2-5, with unresolved D. The CDR3 consists of 17 residues. From germline, CDR1 is SGHAT and CDR2 FQNNGV. V was shortened by 1 base and J by 1 base, with 16 bases between the two germline ends.